This record looks at one T cell receptor (beta chain) sequence and its context. V lost 3 bases and J 5 bases, leaving 13 bases between the germline ends. CDR1 KGHSH and CDR2 LQKENI come from the germline V gene. This CDR3 comprises 14 residues. These data originate in a study of blood T cell repertoires in COVID-19. Study details: PBMCs, B-cell-depleted T cells, or T cells provided the cDNA or gDNA that made up the material.

As originally analysed: Nucleated cell number was recorded as an estimate derived from reference gene primer amplification. TCRdb keeps only in-frame clones here, not all; method: immunoSEQ multiplex PCR. The V and J calls and clone size are taken from that table; D and trimming were inferred from the DNA. Of some 300,000 clones detected, just under 90% appear once; the ten largest clones hold 6% to 8%. Seattle's enrolled individuals joined amid active infection and were then monitored longitudinally. V and J are TRBV18 and TRBJ1-1; D unclear. This TCR was recovered from a woman aged 45-65 years with COVID-19, enrolled during active disease. The sample comprised peripheral blood. The CDR3 DNA sequence: TGTGCCAGCTCACCCTTACCTCAGTGGACTGAAGCTTTCTTT. It encodes CASSPLPQWTEAFF. The whole variable domain, filled in from reference TRBV18 and TRBJ1-1, reads NAGVMQNPRHLVRRRGQEARLRCSPMKGHSHVYWYRQLPEEGLKFMVYLQKENIIDESGMPKERFSAEFPKEGPSILRIQQVVRGDSAAYFCASSPLPQWTEAFFGQGTRLTVV.